These T cell receptor beta chains were read from a single sample in a study of shared clonotypes between healthy human individuals. Clones were read by immunoSEQ multiplex PCR, and TCRdb kept only the in-frame ones, dropping some. Here the sample spans more than 900,000 clones, approximately 78% being singletons. Source material: memory CD4+ T cells from PBMCs. The receptors shown here come from a man between 18 and 35 years old in good health. Some clones in this sample may be carry-over from other donors' samples. The CDR3 runs from the conserved cysteine through the conserved F or W. Rows may omit the clone size; those that give it use once, few, many or a size class.

clone_size: -; j_call: TRBJ2-1; v_call: TRBV11-2; cdr3_aa: CASSLVISYNEQFF
clone_size: few; j_call: TRBJ1-1; v_call: TRBV29-1; cdr3_aa: CSVRAATEAFF
clone_size: -; j_call: TRBJ2-7; v_call: TRBV5-1; cdr3_aa: CASSSSAGSDGYEQYF
clone_size: -; j_call: TRBJ1-1; v_call: TRBV6-1; cdr3_aa: CASSIPGMNTEAFF
clone_size: few; j_call: TRBJ2-7; v_call: TRBV28; cdr3_aa: CASRGSSDEQYF
clone_size: once; j_call: TRBJ1-3; v_call: TRBV25-1; cdr3_aa: CASAGKGGNTIYF
clone_size: once; j_call: TRBJ1-1; v_call: TRBV7-2; cdr3_aa: CASSTRDDGGTEAFF
clone_size: -; j_call: TRBJ1-1; v_call: TRBV18; cdr3_aa: CASSAAQNTEAFF
clone_size: few; j_call: TRBJ2-3; v_call: TRBV6-6; cdr3_aa: CASSYPEIGTDTQYF
clone_size: -; j_call: TRBJ1-1; v_call: TRBV15; cdr3_aa: CATSNGIAEAFF
clone_size: -; j_call: TRBJ1-1; v_call: TRBV28; cdr3_aa: CASSPDYRASEAFF
clone_size: many; j_call: TRBJ2-3; v_call: TRBV29-1; cdr3_aa: CSVVRGSDTQYF
clone_size: -; j_call: TRBJ2-2; v_call: TRBV27; cdr3_aa: CASSFRRPRGTGELFF
clone_size: -; j_call: TRBJ1-5; v_call: TRBV6-5; cdr3_aa: CASSYGDSSNQPQHF
clone_size: -; j_call: TRBJ2-6; v_call: TRBV7-8; cdr3_aa: CASSPWDRGSSGANVLTF
clone_size: few; j_call: TRBJ1-1; v_call: TRBV18; cdr3_aa: CASSSIFSGSGDTEAFF
clone_size: few; j_call: TRBJ1-4; v_call: TRBV2; cdr3_aa: CASSEGEGATNEKLFF
clone_size: -; j_call: TRBJ2-3; v_call: TRBV6-6; cdr3_aa: CASSGEAGTDTQYF
clone_size: once; j_call: TRBJ2-1; v_call: TRBV18; cdr3_aa: CASSQARQLSNEQFF
clone_size: -; j_call: TRBJ1-2; v_call: TRBV29-1; cdr3_aa: CSADGQYRGYTF
clone_size: -; j_call: TRBJ2-4; v_call: TRBV27; cdr3_aa: CASRTLGAKNIQYF
clone_size: once; j_call: TRBJ2-1; v_call: TRBV11-2; cdr3_aa: CASSKSRQGNEQFF
clone_size: -; j_call: TRBJ1-4; v_call: TRBV28; cdr3_aa: CASSLLRGPVGGKLFF
clone_size: -; j_call: TRBJ1-2; v_call: TRBV28; cdr3_aa: CASSVGGVYGYTF
clone_size: once; j_call: TRBJ2-7; v_call: TRBV6-5; cdr3_aa: CASSRRVSSYEQYF
clone_size: -; j_call: TRBJ2-5; v_call: TRBV18; cdr3_aa: CASSGGTSGRVQETQYF
clone_size: -; j_call: TRBJ2-5; v_call: TRBV2; cdr3_aa: CASSDVRDWTQYF
clone_size: -; j_call: TRBJ1-2; v_call: TRBV27; cdr3_aa: CASSFTQNYGYTF
clone_size: -; j_call: TRBJ2-1; v_call: TRBV15; cdr3_aa: CATSAQRSSYNEQFF
clone_size: -; j_call: TRBJ1-6; v_call: TRBV4-1; cdr3_aa: CASSQGNRANSFSPLHF
clone_size: -; j_call: TRBJ2-2; v_call: TRBV2; cdr3_aa: CARRAPAGELFF
clone_size: -; j_call: TRBJ1-1; v_call: TRBV18; cdr3_aa: CASSPAGMNTEAFF
clone_size: -; j_call: TRBJ2-7; v_call: TRBV30; cdr3_aa: CAWSVQGVRYEQYF
clone_size: -; j_call: TRBJ1-5; v_call: TRBV2; cdr3_aa: CASSVQGNQPQHF
clone_size: -; j_call: TRBJ2-7; v_call: TRBV7-2; cdr3_aa: CASSQQGQSYEQYF
clone_size: -; j_call: TRBJ1-1; v_call: TRBV30; cdr3_aa: CAYDRGNTEAFF
clone_size: -; j_call: TRBJ2-5; v_call: TRBV15; cdr3_aa: CATSRDGRRETQYF
clone_size: -; j_call: TRBJ1-4; v_call: TRBV6-1; cdr3_aa: CASTTADTTNEKLFF
clone_size: -; j_call: TRBJ1-1; v_call: TRBV7-2; cdr3_aa: CASSLSVNTEAFF
clone_size: -; j_call: TRBJ1-4; v_call: TRBV30; cdr3_aa: CAWSHRGGNEKLFF
clone_size: -; j_call: TRBJ2-1; v_call: TRBV27; cdr3_aa: CASSSRPVSYNEQFF